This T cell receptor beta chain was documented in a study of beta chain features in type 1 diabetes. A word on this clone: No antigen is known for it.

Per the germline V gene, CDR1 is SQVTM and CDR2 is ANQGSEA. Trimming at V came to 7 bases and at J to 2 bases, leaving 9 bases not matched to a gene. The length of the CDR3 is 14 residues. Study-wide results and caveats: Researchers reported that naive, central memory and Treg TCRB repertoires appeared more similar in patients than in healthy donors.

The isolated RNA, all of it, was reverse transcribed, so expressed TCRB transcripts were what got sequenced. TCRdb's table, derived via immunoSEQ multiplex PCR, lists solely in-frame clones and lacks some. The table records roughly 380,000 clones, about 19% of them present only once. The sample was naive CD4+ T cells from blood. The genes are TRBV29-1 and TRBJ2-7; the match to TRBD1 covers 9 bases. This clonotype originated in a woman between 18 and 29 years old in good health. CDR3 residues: CSAGTGQGTYEQYF. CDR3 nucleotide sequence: TGCAGCGCGGGAACCGGACAGGGGACCTACGAGCAGTACTTC.